This T cell receptor (beta chain) was sequenced for a study of T-cell reconstitution after alpha-beta-depleted transplantation in children. Study observations and caveats: Reportedly, only several hundred clones from non-depleted graft cells drove alpha-beta T-cell counts at about two months. Certain patients had high TCRbeta diversity at day 60, and it came from recipient T cells and thymic progenitors that survived. Fresh T-cell production supplied most of the T-cell counts and diversity seen one year after transplant.

Molecular barcoding with unique molecular identifiers was used for the TCRbeta library. TCRdb re-called the PCR reads through MiXCR, storing one row per CDR3 protein. The sample has approximately 500,000 distinct CDR3 sequences; roughly a tenth are singletons. This clonotype showed up just a few times. Its antigen is not identified. The DNA is left out, because the CDR3 cannot be placed on it with certainty; the CDR3 is given as TCRdb lists it. The CDR3 spans 15 amino acids, including both terminal residues. Germline loops: CDR1 SGHVT, CDR2 SQSDAQ. The gene calls are TRBV7-4 and TRBJ2-2. The TCR originated in a child younger than 10 with inherited bone marrow failure, due to receive a stem cell transplant. Sample: PBMCs, taken before TCRalphabeta/CD19-depleted stem cell transplant. The CDR3 sequence: CASSTQPRAPGSCFF.